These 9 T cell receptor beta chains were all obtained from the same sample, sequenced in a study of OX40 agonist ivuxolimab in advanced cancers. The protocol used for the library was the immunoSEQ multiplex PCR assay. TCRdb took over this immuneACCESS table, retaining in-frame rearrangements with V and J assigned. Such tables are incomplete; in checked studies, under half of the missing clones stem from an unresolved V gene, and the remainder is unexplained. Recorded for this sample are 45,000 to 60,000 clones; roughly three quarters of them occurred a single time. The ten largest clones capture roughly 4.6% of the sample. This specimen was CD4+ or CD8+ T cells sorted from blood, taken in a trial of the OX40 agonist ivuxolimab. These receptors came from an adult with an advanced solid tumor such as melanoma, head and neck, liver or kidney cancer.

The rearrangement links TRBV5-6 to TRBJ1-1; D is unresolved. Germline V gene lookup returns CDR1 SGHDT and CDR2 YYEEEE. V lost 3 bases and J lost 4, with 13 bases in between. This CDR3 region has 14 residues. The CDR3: CASSSSLAGTEAFF. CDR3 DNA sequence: TGTGCCAGCAGCTCGTCTTTAGCCGGCACTGAAGCTTTCTTT.

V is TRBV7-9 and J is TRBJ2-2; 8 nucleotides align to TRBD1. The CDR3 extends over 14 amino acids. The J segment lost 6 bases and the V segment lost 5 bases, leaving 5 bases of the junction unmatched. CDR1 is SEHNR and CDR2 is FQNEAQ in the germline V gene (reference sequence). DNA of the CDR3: TGTGCCAGCAGCCCCTGGACAGGGCCCGGGGAGCTGTTTTTT. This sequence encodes CASSPWTGPGELFF. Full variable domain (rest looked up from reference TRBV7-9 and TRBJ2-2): DTGVSQNPRHKITKRGQNVTFRCDPISEHNRLYWYRQTLGQGPEFLTYFQNEAQLEKSRLLSDRFSAERPKGSFSTLEIQRTEQGDSAMYLCASSPWTGPGELFFGEGSRLTVL.

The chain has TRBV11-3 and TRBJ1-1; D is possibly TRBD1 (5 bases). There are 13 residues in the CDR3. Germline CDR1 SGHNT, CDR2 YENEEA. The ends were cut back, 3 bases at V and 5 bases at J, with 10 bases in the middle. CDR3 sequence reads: CASSFPGRTEAFF. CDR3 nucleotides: TGTGCCAGCAGCTTCCCGGGGCGAACTGAAGCTTTCTTT.

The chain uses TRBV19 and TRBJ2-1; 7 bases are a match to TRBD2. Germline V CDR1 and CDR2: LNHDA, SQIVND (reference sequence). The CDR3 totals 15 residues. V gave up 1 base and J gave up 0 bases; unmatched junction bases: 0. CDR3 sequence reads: CASSIASGSYNEQFF. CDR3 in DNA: TGTGCCAGTAGTATAGCTAGCGGCTCCTACAATGAGCAGTTCTTC. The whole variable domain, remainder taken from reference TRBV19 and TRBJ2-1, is DGGITQSPKYLFRKEGQNVTLSCEQNLNHDAMYWYRQDPGQGLRLIYYSQIVNDFQKGDIAEGYSVSREKKESFPLTVTSAQKNPTAFYLCASSIASGSYNEQFFGPGTRLTVL.

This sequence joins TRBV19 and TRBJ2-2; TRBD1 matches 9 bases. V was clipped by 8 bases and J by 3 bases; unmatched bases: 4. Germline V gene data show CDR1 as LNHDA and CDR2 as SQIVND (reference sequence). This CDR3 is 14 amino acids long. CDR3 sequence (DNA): TGTGCCAGTCACCGGGACAGGGACACCGGGGAGCTGTTTTTT. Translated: CASHRDRDTGELFF.

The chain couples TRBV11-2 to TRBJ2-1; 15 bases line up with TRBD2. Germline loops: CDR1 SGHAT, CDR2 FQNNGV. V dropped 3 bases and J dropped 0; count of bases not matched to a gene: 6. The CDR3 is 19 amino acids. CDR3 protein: CASSLGLAGGMSSYNEQFF. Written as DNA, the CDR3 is TGTGCCAGCAGCTTGGGACTAGCGGGGGGCATGAGCTCCTACAATGAGCAGTTCTTC.

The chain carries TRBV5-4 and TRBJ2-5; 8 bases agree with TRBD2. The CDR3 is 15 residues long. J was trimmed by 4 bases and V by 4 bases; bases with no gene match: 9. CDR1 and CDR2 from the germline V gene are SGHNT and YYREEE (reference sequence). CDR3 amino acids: CASSPAGGGGETQYF. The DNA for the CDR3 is TGTGCCAGCAGCCCCGCGGGGGGCGGGGGAGAGACCCAGTACTTC.

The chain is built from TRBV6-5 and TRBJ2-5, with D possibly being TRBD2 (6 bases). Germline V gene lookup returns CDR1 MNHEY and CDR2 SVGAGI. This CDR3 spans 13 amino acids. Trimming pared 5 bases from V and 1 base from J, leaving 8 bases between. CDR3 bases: TGTGCCAGCAGTCGCGGGGTCCAAGAGACCCAGTACTTC. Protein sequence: CASSRGVQETQYF.

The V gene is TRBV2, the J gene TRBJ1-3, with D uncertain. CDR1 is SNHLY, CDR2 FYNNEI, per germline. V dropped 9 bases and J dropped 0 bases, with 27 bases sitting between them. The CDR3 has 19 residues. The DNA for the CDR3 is TGTGCCAGTGTCCCCTTGAAGAGTTTCAACCCTAGCTCTGGAAACACCATATATTTT. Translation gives CASVPLKSFNPSSGNTIYF.